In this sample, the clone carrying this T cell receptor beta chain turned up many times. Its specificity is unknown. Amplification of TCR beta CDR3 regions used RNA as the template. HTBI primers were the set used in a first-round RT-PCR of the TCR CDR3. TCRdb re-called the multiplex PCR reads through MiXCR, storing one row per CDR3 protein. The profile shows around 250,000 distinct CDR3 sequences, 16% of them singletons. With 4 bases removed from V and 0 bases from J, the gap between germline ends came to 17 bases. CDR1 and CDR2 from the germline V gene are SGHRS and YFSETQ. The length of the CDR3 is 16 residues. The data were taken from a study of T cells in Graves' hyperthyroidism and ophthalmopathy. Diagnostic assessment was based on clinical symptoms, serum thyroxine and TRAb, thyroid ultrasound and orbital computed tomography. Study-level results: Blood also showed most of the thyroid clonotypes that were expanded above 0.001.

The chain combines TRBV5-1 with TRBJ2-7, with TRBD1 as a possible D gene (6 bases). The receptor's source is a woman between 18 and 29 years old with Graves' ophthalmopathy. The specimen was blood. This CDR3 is CASSLQGRGPSYEQYF. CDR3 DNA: TGCGCCAGCAGCCTACAAGGCAGGGGCCCCTCCTACGAGCAGTACTTC.